What follows is one TCR beta chain and its context. The CDR3 has 13 amino acids. The germline V gene has CDR1 GTSNPN and CDR2 SVGIG (reference sequence). V lost 0 bases and J lost 3, with 8 bases in between. Patients got ipilimumab 1 mg/kg beginning 14 to 28 days post-transplant. Repertoires were generated with immunoSEQ multiplex PCR, while TCRdb's copy carries only in-frame clones and drops some. Here the sample spans about 15,000 clones, about 65% being singletons. The data stem from a study of ipilimumab plus nivolumab after autologous stem cell transplantation. Whole-study context: DLBCL patients had primary refractory or relapsed disease.

The chain couples TRBV30 to TRBJ1-1; D unclear. Specimen: PBMCs, collected in a trial of ipilimumab plus nivolumab as post-transplant consolidation. This sequence originates from a male donor with diffuse large B-cell lymphoma. Here the CDR3 DNA reads TGTGCCTGGAGTGTATCACGGGACACTGAAGCTTTCTTT. The encoded protein is CAWSVSRDTEAFF.